This T cell receptor (beta chain) comes out of a study of blood T cells in healthy people across ages. CDR1 DFQATT and CDR2 SNEGSKA come from the germline V gene (reference sequence). The V gene end was trimmed by 3 bases and the J gene end by 5 bases; junction bases not matched to a gene: 9. The CDR3 runs to 14 residues. Using a J-beta primer mix together with a sample-barcoded 5' primer, a second PCR was run for about 6 to 12 cycles. MiXCR, run by TCRdb on the 5' RACE reads, gives a single entry per CDR3 protein. The sample consists of some 900,000 distinct CDR3 sequences, roughly 50% of them appearing once.

V usage is TRBV20-1 and J usage is TRBJ2-5; TRBD1 matches at 7 bases. Input material: blood. The TCR originated in a man aged 30-40 years in good health. The CDR3 sequence is CSASPGTDPETQYF. CDR3 nucleotides: TGCAGTGCTAGCCCCGGGACAGACCCGGAGACCCAGTACTTC.